One and the same sample provided the 10 T cell receptor beta chains below, sequenced in a study of Tregs in tolerant kidney transplant recipients. The assay was immunoSEQ multiplex PCR, and TCRdb's table has in-frame clones only and misses some. The sample carries approximately 69,000 clones, less than 90% recorded once. Sample: CD4+ T cells from blood, taken before the transplant. The receptors originated from a human donor who received a combined kidney and bone marrow transplant.

The rearrangement links TRBV29-1 to TRBJ1-1, with 10 bases that match TRBD1. CDR3 length: 13 amino acids. The V gene end was trimmed by 7 bases and the J gene end by 4 bases; junction bases not matched to a gene: 6. CDR1 SQVTM and CDR2 ANQGSEA come from the germline V gene. In DNA form, the CDR3 reads TGCAGCGCCCACCGGGACAGGGGCACTGAAGCTTTCTTT. Protein product: CSAHRDRGTEAFF. The whole variable domain, filled in from reference TRBV29-1 and TRBJ1-1, reads SAVISQKPSRDICQRGTSLTIQCQVDSQVTMMFWYRQQPGQSLTLIATANQGSEATYESGFVIDKFPISRPNLTFSTLTVSNMSPEDSSIYLCSAHRDRGTEAFFGQGTRLTVV.

The rearrangement links TRBV27 to TRBJ1-2; TRBD1 is a possible D gene (6 bases). Germline loops: CDR1 MNHEY, CDR2 SMNVEV (reference sequence). Between the trimmed V and J ends, which lost 0 bases and 7 bases, there was a span of 12 bases. The CDR3 extends over 14 amino acids. Here the CDR3 DNA reads TGTGCCAGCAGTTTATCGGGGGGGGCGGGTGGCTACACCTTC. It is translated as CASSLSGGAGGYTF.

J is TRBJ2-7 and V is TRBV18; 8 bases are a match to TRBD2. J lost 2 bases, V lost 0 bases, and 6 bases had no gene match. The germline gives CDR1 KGHSH, CDR2 LQKENI. This CDR3 contains 16 residues. CDR3 in DNA: TGTGCCAGCTCACCACCGGACGGGAGGGGCCCCTACGAGCAGTACTTC. Protein: CASSPPDGRGPYEQYF.

The V call is TRBV29-1, the J call TRBJ2-7; D gene unclear. The CDR3 loop spans 12 amino acids. Germline assignment: CDR1 SQVTM and CDR2 ANQGSEA. V lost 5 bases and J 0 bases, leaving 8 bases between the germline ends. DNA of the CDR3: TGCAGCGTTAGCACGAGCTCCTACGAGCAGTACTTC. This sequence encodes CSVSTSSYEQYF.

V usage is TRBV27 and J usage is TRBJ2-7; 9 bases match TRBD2. The ends lost 2 bases at V and 6 bases at J; junction bases unmatched: 5. The CDR3 is made up of 14 amino acids. The germline V gene encodes CDR1 MNHEY and CDR2 SMNVEV (reference sequence). The CDR3 region is CASSLLSGRSEQYF. The CDR3 DNA is TGTGCCAGCAGTTTACTCAGCGGGAGGTCCGAGCAGTACTTC.

The chain recombines TRBV29-1 with TRBJ2-1, with TRBD2 identical over 9 bases. This CDR3 is 14 amino acids long. Trimming took 2 bases from V and 4 from J; bases not matched to a gene: 3. Germline CDR1 reads SQVTM; CDR2 reads ANQGSEA. The CDR3 region is CSVESAGGYNEQFF. The DNA for the CDR3 is TGCAGCGTTGAATCGGCGGGAGGGTACAATGAGCAGTTCTTC.

The chain recombines TRBV7-5 with TRBJ2-1; the D call in the table, TRBD2, was not verified against the DNA. TRBV7-5 is classified as a pseudogene. The CDR3 loop spans 19 amino acids. CDR3 nucleotides: TGTGTCAGAAGCCTAAAGAGGTCAACTACCCCAAGCTCCTACAATGAGCAGTTCTTC. This gives the protein CVRSLKRSTTPSSYNEQFF.

The chain is built from TRBV18 and TRBJ2-3; D unresolved. There are 12 residues in the CDR3. Between the trimmed V and J ends, which lost 0 bases and 7 bases, there was a span of 5 bases. Germline CDR1 KGHSH, CDR2 LQKENI. CDR3 bases: TGTGCCAGCTCACCACCATTAAATACGCAGTATTTT. Protein sequence: CASSPPLNTQYF.

The chain is built from TRBV14 and TRBJ2-5; 7 bases map to TRBD2. Germline values: CDR1 SGHDN, CDR2 FVKESK. The V and J ends lost 1 base and 1 base, in that order; junction bases with no gene match: 3. CDR3 size: 15 residues. CDR3 nucleotide sequence: TGTGCCAGCAGCCAAGGGGAGGGGCCCCAAGAGACCCAGTACTTC. Amino acid sequence: CASSQGEGPQETQYF.

This clone was seen a single time. The V gene is TRBV25-1, the J gene TRBJ1-2; the D is unclear. V dropped 6 bases and J dropped 6 bases, with 14 bases sitting between them. Germline V gives CDR1 MGHDK, CDR2 SYGVNS. This CDR3 has 13 amino acids. The CDR3 region is CASSGGIFDGYTF. The DNA of the CDR3 is TGTGCCAGCAGCGGAGGGATTTTTGATGGCTACACCTTC.